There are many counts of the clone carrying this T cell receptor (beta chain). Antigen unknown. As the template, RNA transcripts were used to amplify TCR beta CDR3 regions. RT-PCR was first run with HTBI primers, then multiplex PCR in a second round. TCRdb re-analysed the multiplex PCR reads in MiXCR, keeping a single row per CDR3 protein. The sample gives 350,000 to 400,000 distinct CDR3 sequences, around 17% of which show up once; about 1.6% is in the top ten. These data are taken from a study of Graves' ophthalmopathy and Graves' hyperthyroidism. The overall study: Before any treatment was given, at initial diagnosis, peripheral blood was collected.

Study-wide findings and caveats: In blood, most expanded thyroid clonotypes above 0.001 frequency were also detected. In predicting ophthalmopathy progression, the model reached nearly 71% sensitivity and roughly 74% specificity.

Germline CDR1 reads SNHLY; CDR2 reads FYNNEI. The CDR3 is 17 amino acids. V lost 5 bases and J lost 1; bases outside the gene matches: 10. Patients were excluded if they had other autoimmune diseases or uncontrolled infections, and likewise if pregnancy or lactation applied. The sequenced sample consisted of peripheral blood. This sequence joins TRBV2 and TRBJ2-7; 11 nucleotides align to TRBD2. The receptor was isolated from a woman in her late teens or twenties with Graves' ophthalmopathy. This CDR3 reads CASSFSTRLAGSYEQYF. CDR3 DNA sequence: TGTGCCAGCAGTTTTTCCACGAGACTAGCGGGATCCTACGAGCAGTACTTC.